This T cell receptor (beta chain) was identified during a study of blood T cell repertoires in COVID-19. Study context: Sites across the United States, Italy and Spain contributed samples from acute and convalescent COVID-19. In each case, the material was cDNA or gDNA derived from T cells, B-cell-depleted T cells, or PBMCs.

The CDR3 is made up of 12 amino acids. Trimming shortened V by 5 bases and J by 4 bases, and 9 bases separated the two germline ends. In the source study's methods: Estimation of nucleated cell counts relied on the amplification of reference gene primers. TCRdb's table, derived via immunoSEQ multiplex PCR, lists solely in-frame clones and lacks some. For V, J and clone size, that table is used; D and trimming come from the DNA. The table includes over 250,000 clones, around 90% detected once. The receptor's source is a man over 45 with acute or convalescent COVID-19. The chain is built from TRBV12-3 or TRBV12-4 and TRBJ2-7; D is unresolved. The sample consisted of peripheral blood. CDR3 in DNA: TGTGCCAGCAGTCCAGTCCCGTACGAGCAGTACTTC. It encodes CASSPVPYEQYF.